This record concerns one T cell receptor beta chain sequence. In this sample, this clone turned up many times. It has no known antigen specificity. Base qualities were left out, and no much larger clone turns up one base away. The data were obtained in a study of metastatic and nonmetastatic thyroid tumors (dated by TCRdb to about 2020). Concerning the study at large: Repertoires were compared across peripheral blood and tumor or nodule tissue samples from malignant and benign thyroid patients. The investigation overall reported the following: In both blood and tumor samples, TCR beta diversity was reported to be significantly higher in malignant tumors than in benign nodules.

No treatment had been received by any patient before thyroid surgery. Using T-cell receptor beta sequencing, the researchers looked back retrospectively at clinical samples from patients, gathered between about 2012 and 2018. Trimming takes 6 bases from V and 6 bases from J, and the germline ends sit 15 bases apart. Measured from the cysteine to the phenylalanine, the CDR3 is 13 residues long. Only the CDR3 DNA is retained, 39 bases long and in frame from the first base. As encoded in the germline V gene, CDR1 is ENHRY while CDR2 is SYGVKD. Libraries came from PCR. The sample was run on an Illumina HiSeq 4000. The TCR beta-chain CDR3 region of each patient was profiled by high-throughput sequencing. Per the original workflow: A classifier to discriminate distant-metastatic papillary thyroid cancer patients was built from CDR3 differences across clinicopathological groups. Repertoire diversity was assessed with the Shannon index, and tumor-blood repertoire similarity with the Morisita-Horn index. The public reads were quality trimmed at Q25 with fastp and then assembled into clones with MiXCR by TCRdb, keeping productive beta chains. The authors' filters were not applied to this entry. The sample has around 31,000 clones on record, 15% of them singletons. The ten largest clonotypes hold about 20% of the sample.

This clonotype originated in a male donor with papillary thyroid cancer or a benign thyroid nodule (not recorded which). Some clones in this sample may be carry-over from other donors' samples. What was sequenced was blood. In this chain, TRBV10-3 is recombined with TRBJ2-7, and TRBD2 may be the D gene, going by 6 matching bases. The CDR3 protein: CAISRDWNLEQYF. At the DNA level, the sequence is TGTGCCATCAGCCGGGACTGGAACCTCGAGCAGTACTTC.